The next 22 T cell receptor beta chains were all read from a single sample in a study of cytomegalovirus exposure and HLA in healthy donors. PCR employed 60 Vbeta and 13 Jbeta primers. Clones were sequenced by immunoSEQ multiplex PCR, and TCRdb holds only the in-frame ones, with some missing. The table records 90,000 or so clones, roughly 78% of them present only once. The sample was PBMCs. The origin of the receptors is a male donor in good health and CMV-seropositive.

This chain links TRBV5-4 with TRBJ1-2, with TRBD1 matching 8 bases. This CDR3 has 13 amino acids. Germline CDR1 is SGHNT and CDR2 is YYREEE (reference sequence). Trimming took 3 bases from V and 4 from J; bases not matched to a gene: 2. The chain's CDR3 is CASSSRGPYGYTF. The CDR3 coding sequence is TGTGCCAGCAGCTCCAGGGGGCCCTATGGCTACACCTTC.

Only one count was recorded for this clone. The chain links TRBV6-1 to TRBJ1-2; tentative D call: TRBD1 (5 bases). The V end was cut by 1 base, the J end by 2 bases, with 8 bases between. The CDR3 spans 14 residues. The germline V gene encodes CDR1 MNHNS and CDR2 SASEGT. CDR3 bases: TGTGCCAGCAGTGAAGACAGGAGCAACTATGGCTACACCTTC. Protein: CASSEDRSNYGYTF.

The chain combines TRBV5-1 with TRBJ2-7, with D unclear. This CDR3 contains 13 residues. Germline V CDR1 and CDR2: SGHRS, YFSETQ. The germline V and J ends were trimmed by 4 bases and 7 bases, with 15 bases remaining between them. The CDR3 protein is CASSGDLNGEQYF. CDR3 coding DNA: TGCGCCAGCAGCGGTGACTTGAATGGGGAGCAGTACTTC.

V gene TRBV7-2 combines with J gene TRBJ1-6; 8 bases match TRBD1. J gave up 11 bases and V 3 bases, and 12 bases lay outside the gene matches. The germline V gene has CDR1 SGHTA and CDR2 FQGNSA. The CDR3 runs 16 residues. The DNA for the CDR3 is TGTGCCAGCAGCTTGAACAGGGGGTCCCAATTGACACCCCTCCACTTT. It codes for CASSLNRGSQLTPLHF.

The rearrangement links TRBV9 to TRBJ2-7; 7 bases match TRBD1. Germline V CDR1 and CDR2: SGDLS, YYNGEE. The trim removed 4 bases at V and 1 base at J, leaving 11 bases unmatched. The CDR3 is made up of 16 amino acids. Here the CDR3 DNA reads TGTGCCAGCAGCCCCGGGACAGAGCTCCTGTCCTACGAGCAGTACTTC. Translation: CASSPGTELLSYEQYF. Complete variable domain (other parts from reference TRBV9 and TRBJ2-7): DSGVTQTPKHLITATGQRVTLRCSPRSGDLSVYWYQQSLDQGLQFLIQYYNGEERAKGNILERFSAQQFPDLHSELNLSSLELGDSALYFCASSPGTELLSYEQYFGPGTRLTVT.

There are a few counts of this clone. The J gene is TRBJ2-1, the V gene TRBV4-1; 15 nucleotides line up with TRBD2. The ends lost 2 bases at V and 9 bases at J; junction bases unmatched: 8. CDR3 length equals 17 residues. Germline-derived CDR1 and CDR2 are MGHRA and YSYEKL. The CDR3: CASSQFGLAGGVGEQFF. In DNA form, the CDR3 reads TGCGCCAGCAGCCAATTTGGACTAGCGGGAGGGGTGGGTGAGCAGTTCTTC.

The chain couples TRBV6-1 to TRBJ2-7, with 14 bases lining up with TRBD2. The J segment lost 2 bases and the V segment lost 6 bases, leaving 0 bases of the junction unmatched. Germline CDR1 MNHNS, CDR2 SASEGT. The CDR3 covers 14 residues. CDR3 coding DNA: TGTGCCAGCAGGGGACTAGCGGGAGCCTACGAGCAGTACTTC. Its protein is CASRGLAGAYEQYF.

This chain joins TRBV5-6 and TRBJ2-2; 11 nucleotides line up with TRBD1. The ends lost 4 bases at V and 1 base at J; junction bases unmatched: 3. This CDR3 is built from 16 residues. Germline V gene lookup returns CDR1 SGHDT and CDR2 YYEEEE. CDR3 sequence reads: CASSQGTGGNTGELFF. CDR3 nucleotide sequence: TGTGCCAGCAGCCAAGGGACAGGGGGGAACACCGGGGAGCTGTTTTTT.

The CDR3 region is CAAGTGDSYEQYF. In nucleotides, the CDR3 is TGTGCCGCCGGGACAGGGGACTCCTACGAGCAGTACTTC. V is TRBV28 and J is TRBJ2-7, with 10 nucleotides matching TRBD1. V shed 11 bases, J shed 0 bases, and the junction held 4 bases outside the gene matches. Germline CDR1 MDHEN, CDR2 SYDVKM. The CDR3 is made up of 13 amino acids.

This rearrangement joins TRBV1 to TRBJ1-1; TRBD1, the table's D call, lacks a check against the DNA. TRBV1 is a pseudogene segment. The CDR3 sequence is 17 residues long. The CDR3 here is CTSSPRQGRGENTEAFF. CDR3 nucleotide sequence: TGCACCAGCAGCCCAAGACAGGGGAGAGGTGAGAACACTGAAGCTTTCTTT.

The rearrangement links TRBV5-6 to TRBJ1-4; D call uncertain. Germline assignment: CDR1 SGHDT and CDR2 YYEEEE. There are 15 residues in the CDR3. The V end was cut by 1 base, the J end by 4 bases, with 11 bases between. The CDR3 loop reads CASSLSNRFNEKLFF. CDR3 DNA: TGTGCCAGCAGCTTGTCGAACAGATTTAATGAAAAACTGTTTTTT.

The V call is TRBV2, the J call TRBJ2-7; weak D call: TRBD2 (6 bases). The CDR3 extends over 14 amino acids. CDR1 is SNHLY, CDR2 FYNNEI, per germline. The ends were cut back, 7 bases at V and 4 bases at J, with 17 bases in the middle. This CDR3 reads CASIRRGGVYEQYF. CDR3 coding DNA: TGTGCCAGCATCCGCCGGGGCGGGGTTTACGAGCAGTACTTC. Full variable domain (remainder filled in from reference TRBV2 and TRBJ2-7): EPEVTQTPSHQVTQMGQEVILRCVPISNHLYFYWYRQILGQKVEFLVSFYNNEISEKSEIFDDQFSVERPDGSNFTLKIRSTKLEDSAMYFCASIRRGGVYEQYFGPGTRLTVT.

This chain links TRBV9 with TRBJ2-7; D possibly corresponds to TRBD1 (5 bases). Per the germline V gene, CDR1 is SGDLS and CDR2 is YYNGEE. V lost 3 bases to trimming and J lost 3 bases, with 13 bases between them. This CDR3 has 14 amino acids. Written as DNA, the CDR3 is TGTGCCAGCAGCGCCCGCCCGCAGGGCTACGAGCAGTACTTC. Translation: CASSARPQGYEQYF.

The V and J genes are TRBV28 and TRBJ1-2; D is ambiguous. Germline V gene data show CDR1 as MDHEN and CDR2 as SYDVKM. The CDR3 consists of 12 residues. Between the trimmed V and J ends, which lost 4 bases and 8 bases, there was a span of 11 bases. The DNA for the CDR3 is TGTGCCAGCAGTTGGAGGGTCGGGGGCTACACCTTC. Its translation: CASSWRVGGYTF.

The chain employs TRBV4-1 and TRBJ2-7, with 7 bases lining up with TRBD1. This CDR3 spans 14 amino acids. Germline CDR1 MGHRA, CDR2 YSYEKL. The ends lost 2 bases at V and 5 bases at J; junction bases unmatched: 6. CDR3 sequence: CASSQTTGNHEQYF. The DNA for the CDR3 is TGCGCCAGCAGCCAAACGACAGGGAACCACGAGCAGTACTTC.

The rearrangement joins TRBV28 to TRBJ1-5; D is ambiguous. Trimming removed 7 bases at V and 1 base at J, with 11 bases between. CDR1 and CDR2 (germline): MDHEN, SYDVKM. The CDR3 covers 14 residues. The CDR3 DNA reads TGTGCCAGCAACTTTCTAGTGAGCAATCAGCCCCAGCATTTT. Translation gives CASNFLVSNQPQHF. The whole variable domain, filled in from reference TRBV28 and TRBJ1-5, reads DVKVTQSSRYLVKRTGEKVFLECVQDMDHENMFWYRQDPGLGLRLIYFSYDVKMKEKGDIPEGYSVSREKKERFSLILESASTNQTSMYLCASNFLVSNQPQHFGDGTRLSIL.

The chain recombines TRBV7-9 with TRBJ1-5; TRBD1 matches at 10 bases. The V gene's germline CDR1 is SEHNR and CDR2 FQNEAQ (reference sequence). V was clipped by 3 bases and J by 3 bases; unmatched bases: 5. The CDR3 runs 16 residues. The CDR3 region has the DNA TGTGCCAGCAGCTTCGGGGACAGGGGAAACAATCAGCCCCAGCATTTT. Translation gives CASSFGDRGNNQPQHF.

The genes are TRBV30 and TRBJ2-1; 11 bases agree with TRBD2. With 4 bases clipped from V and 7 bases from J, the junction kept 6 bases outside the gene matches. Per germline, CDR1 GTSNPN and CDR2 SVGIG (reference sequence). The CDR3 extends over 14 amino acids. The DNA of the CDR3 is TGTGCCTGGACTAGCGGGAGGTCGGCGAATGAGCAGTTCTTC. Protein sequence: CAWTSGRSANEQFF.

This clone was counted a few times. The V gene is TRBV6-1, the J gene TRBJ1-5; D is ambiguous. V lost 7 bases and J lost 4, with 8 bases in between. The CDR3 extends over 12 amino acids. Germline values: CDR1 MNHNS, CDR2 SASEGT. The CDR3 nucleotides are TGTGCCAGCACCCGAGGGAATCAGCCCCAGCATTTT. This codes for CASTRGNQPQHF.

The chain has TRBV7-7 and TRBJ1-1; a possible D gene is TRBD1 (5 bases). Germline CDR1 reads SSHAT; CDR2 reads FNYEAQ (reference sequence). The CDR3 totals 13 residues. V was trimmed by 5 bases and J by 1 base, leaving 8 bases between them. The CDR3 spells CASSRQKNTEAFF. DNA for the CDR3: TGTGCCAGCAGCCGACAGAAGAACACTGAAGCTTTCTTT.

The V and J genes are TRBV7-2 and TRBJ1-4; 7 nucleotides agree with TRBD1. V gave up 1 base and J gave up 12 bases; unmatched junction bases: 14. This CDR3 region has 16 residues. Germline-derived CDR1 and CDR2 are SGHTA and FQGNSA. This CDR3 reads CASSLGRQGPRRELFF. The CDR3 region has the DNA TGTGCCAGCAGCTTAGGCAGACAGGGCCCCAGGAGGGAACTGTTTTTT. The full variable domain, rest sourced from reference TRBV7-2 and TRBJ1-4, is GAGVSQSPSNKVTEKGKDVELRCDPISGHTALYWYRQSLGQGLEFLIYFQGNSAPDKSGLPSDRFSAERTGGSVSTLTIQRTQQEDSAVYLCASSLGRQGPRRELFFGSGTQLSVL.

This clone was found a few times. The CDR3 nucleotides are TGTGCCAGCAGTTTATCCAGGGGCGCACAGCCCCAGCATTTT. Translation gives CASSLSRGAQPQHF. This chain links TRBV28 with TRBJ1-5, with D tentatively TRBD1 (6 bases). The CDR3 is 14 amino acids. Germline V gives CDR1 MDHEN, CDR2 SYDVKM. Deletions cut 1 base from V and 7 bases from J, with 11 bases between.